These T cell receptor beta chains were read from a single sample in a study of CD8 T cells in ankylosing spondylitis. TCRdb re-derived calls from the 5' RACE reads in MiXCR, one entry per CDR3 protein. The sample yields roughly 150,000 distinct CDR3 sequences, under 35% seen once. Sequencing used synovial fluid, either unsorted or a sorted T cell fraction (not recorded which). These TCRs come from a male donor with ankylosing spondylitis. CDR3s include the opening cysteine and the closing phenylalanine or tryptophan. The D gene is left open where the match is weak. The size entry is marked missing in some rows and otherwise reads once, few, many or a size class.

V	J	size	length	D	DNA	CDR3
TRBV5-1	TRBJ2-5	many	16	TRBD2	TGCGCCAGCAGCTTGGAGGGAGGGACGCCCCAAGAGACCCAGTACTTC	CASSLEGGTPQETQYF
TRBV7-9	TRBJ2-2	once	13	-	TGTGCCAGCAGCTCCCTGGGCACCGGGGAGCTGTTTTTT	CASSSLGTGELFF
TRBV14	TRBJ1-1	many	16	-	TGTGCCAGCAGCCCCCTGCAACCAGGGGCGAACACTGAAGCTTTCTTT	CASSPLQPGANTEAFF
TRBV11-3	TRBJ1-4	-	15	-	TGTGCCAGCAGCTCCACCGGGACTTCCGATGAAAAACTGTTTTTT	CASSSTGTSDEKLFF
TRBV20-1	TRBJ1-1	few	12	TRBD1	TGCAGTGCTGGACAGGTGAAAACTGAAGCTTTCTTT	CSAGQVKTEAFF
TRBV5-1	TRBJ2-1	-	13	-	TGCGCCAGCTCAACGGGGGTCCCCAATGAGCAGTTCTTC	CASSTGVPNEQFF
TRBV28	TRBJ1-2	many	15	-	TGTGCCAGCAGTTCCTCCGCCGGCCCGAACTATGGCTACACCTTC	CASSSSAGPNYGYTF
TRBV20-1	TRBJ1-1	few	13	TRBD1	TGCAGTGTTTCGGGACAGAAGAACACTGAAGCTTTCTTT	CSVSGQKNTEAFF
TRBV20-1	TRBJ1-5	medium-sized	15	-	TGCAGTGCTAAGCGGTCCTCCGAACCTGGGCAGCCCCAGCATTTT	CSAKRSSEPGQPQHF
TRBV7-9	TRBJ2-1	few	14	-	TGTGCCAGCAGCTTCGGGCAGGGGTACAATGAGCAGTTCTTC	CASSFGQGYNEQFF
TRBV29-1	TRBJ2-2	-	15	TRBD1	TGCAGCGTTAGGGGGACAGGGACATCCACCGGGGAGCTGTTTTTT	CSVRGTGTSTGELFF
TRBV5-8	TRBJ1-4	many	15	-	TGTGCCAGCAGCTTATGGACGGAAACTAATGAAAAACTGTTTTTT	CASSLWTETNEKLFF
TRBV20-1	TRBJ2-3	few	16	TRBD1	TGCAGTGCTAACCTCCGGGACAGGAGTCTGGTAGATACGCAGTATTTT	CSANLRDRSLVDTQYF
TRBV12-3/TRBV12-4	TRBJ2-1	-	17	TRBD2	TGTGCCAGCAGTCGGGGGGGTGGGCTAGCCGATTGGAATGAGCAGTTCTTC	CASSRGGGLADWNEQFF
TRBV30	TRBJ1-2	many	16	TRBD1	TGTGCCTGGTCCGGACAGGGGGCCGGAGGTAACTATGGCTACACCTTC	CAWSGQGAGGNYGYTF
TRBV12-3/TRBV12-4	TRBJ2-3	few	14	TRBD2	TGTGCCAGCGGGAGGGACTACAGCACAGATACGCAGTATTTT	CASGRDYSTDTQYF
TRBV2	TRBJ2-3	-	15	TRBD2	TGTGCCAGCAGCCAACTAGCGGGAGTACCAGATACGCAGTATTTT	CASSQLAGVPDTQYF
TRBV2	TRBJ1-4	-	17	TRBD1	TGTGCCAGCAGTGAAGTAGCAGGGGGCAGATCCGGTGAAAAACTGTTTTTT	CASSEVAGGRSGEKLFF
TRBV12-3/TRBV12-4	TRBJ1-4	medium-sized	13	-	TGTGCCAGCAGGCGCGGGGACCATGAAAAACTGTTTTTT	CASRRGDHEKLFF
TRBV7-9	TRBJ2-1	once	11	-	TGTGCCAGCAGCTCCCGGAGTGAGCAGTTCTTC	CASSSRSEQFF
TRBV7-8	TRBJ2-7	-	13	TRBD1	TGTGCCAGCAGCCATGACAGGGGGTACGAGCAGTACTTC	CASSHDRGYEQYF
TRBV11-2	TRBJ2-5	many	16	TRBD1	TGTGCCAGCAGCTTAGTTTCCGGGACAGAGAAAGAGACCCAGTACTTC	CASSLVSGTEKETQYF
TRBV18	TRBJ2-7	few	15	TRBD1	TGTGCCAGCTCACAAGTCAGGGACAGGAGTTACGAGCAGTACTTC	CASSQVRDRSYEQYF
TRBV18	TRBJ2-7	few	13	-	TGTGCCAGCTCACCATACAGGGACTACGAGCAGTACTTC	CASSPYRDYEQYF
TRBV20-1	TRBJ2-5	few	12	-	TGCAGTGCTAGGGGGGGAATGGAGACCCAGTACTTC	CSARGGMETQYF
TRBV9	TRBJ2-1	-	15	-	TGTGCCAGCAGCGGAGTCGAGAGAAGCATAAATGAGCAGTTCTTC	CASSGVERSINEQFF
TRBV10-3	TRBJ1-2	many	13	TRBD1	TGTGCCATCAGTTCGGACAGGAATTATGGCTACACCTTC	CAISSDRNYGYTF
TRBV28	TRBJ1-5	few	15	-	TGTGCCAGCAGTGGGGGACGCAGAGGGAATCAGCCCCAGCATTTT	CASSGGRRGNQPQHF
TRBV29-1	TRBJ1-2	-	13	-	TGCAGCGTTCGACCGGGAACGAACTATGGCTACACCTTC	CSVRPGTNYGYTF
TRBV3-1	TRBJ1-2	-	12	-	TGTGCCAGCAGCCTCAGTGGACTTGGCTACACCTTC	CASSLSGLGYTF
TRBV30	TRBJ1-5	-	13	-	TGTGCCTGGAGTAAAGAATTAAATCAGCCCCAGCATTTT	CAWSKELNQPQHF
TRBV20-1	TRBJ2-3	-	13	-	TGCAGTGCTAGCAGGACGATGGCAGATACGCAGTATTTT	CSASRTMADTQYF
TRBV7-3	TRBJ2-5	-	15	-	TGTGCCAGCAGCCCCGGACAGTATTCCCAAGGGACCCAGTACTTC	CASSPGQYSQGTQYF
TRBV29-1	TRBJ1-2	-	12	-	TGCAGCGTGGGTAACTATGGCTATGGCTACACCTTC	CSVGNYGYGYTF
TRBV4-3	TRBJ2-3	-	17	-	TGCGCCAGCAGCCAAGATTTTCCCCTCTATGGGGCAGATACGCAGTATTTT	CASSQDFPLYGADTQYF
TRBV10-3	TRBJ2-1	once	17	TRBD1	TGTGCCATCAGTGAAGATTTGGGGACAGGGGCCTTCCTAGAGCAGTTCTTC	CAISEDLGTGAFLEQFF
TRBV4-2	TRBJ2-7	few	18	-	TGTGCCAGCAGCCAAGTCCTTTCCTTAGCGGTCGAATCCTACGAGCAGTACTTC	CASSQVLSLAVESYEQYF
TRBV28	TRBJ1-1	-	15	TRBD1	TGTGCCAGCAGTCCACCCGGGACAGAGAACACTGAAGCTTTCTTT	CASSPPGTENTEAFF
TRBV7-8	TRBJ2-1	-	20	TRBD2	TGTGCCAGCAGCTATCTAACGGGACTAGCGGGAGAACTGGGATACAATGAGCAGTTCTTC	CASSYLTGLAGELGYNEQFF
TRBV5-1	TRBJ1-1	-	18	TRBD1	TGCGCCAGCAGCTCCGCCGGGACAGGGGGCTATGGGGACACTGAAGCTTTCTTT	CASSSAGTGGYGDTEAFF
TRBV7-3	TRBJ2-5	many	13	-	TGTGCCAGCAGCTTAAGTAGCTTGAGCACCCAGTACTTC	CASSLSSLSTQYF
TRBV20-1	TRBJ2-7	many	14	TRBD2	TGCAGTGCAACCGCCGGGACTAGTGGGTACGAGCAGTACTTC	CSATAGTSGYEQYF
TRBV4-3	TRBJ2-1	-	17	-	TGCGCCAGCAGCCAAGATCCTTACTTAACTTCTTACAATGAGCAGTTCTTC	CASSQDPYLTSYNEQFF
TRBV4-1	TRBJ2-5	-	15	TRBD2	TGCGCCAGCAGCCAAGGTGGCGGGGGGGTGGAGACCCAGTACTTC	CASSQGGGGVETQYF
TRBV9	TRBJ2-1	-	11	-	TGTGCCAGCAGCCCCCCAGGTGAGCAGTTCTTC	CASSPPGEQFF
TRBV6-1	TRBJ1-1	-	14	-	TGTGCCAGCAGTGAACCGGGCAGGAACACTGAAGCTTTCTTT	CASSEPGRNTEAFF
TRBV19	TRBJ2-7	-	15	-	TGTGCCAGTAGTATCGGTGGACAAGCGGACAACGAGCAGTACTTC	CASSIGGQADNEQYF
TRBV12-3/TRBV12-4	TRBJ2-3	few	13	-	TGTGCCAGCAGGGTTGGCTGGACAGATACGCAGTATTTT	CASRVGWTDTQYF
TRBV12-3/TRBV12-4	TRBJ2-7	many	16	-	TGTGCCAGCAGTTTATCTTCCGGGGGCTACTCCTACGAGCAGTACTTC	CASSLSSGGYSYEQYF
TRBV2	TRBJ1-5	-	14	-	TGTGCCAGCAGTGGTAAGGACAGAAATCAGCCCCAGCATTTT	CASSGKDRNQPQHF
TRBV10-3	TRBJ2-1	-	17	TRBD2	TGTGCCATCAGGGATTCCTACCTAGCGGGGATACACAATGAGCAGTTCTTC	CAIRDSYLAGIHNEQFF
TRBV6-1	TRBJ2-1	-	15	-	TGTGCCAGCAGTCGGCTCGTAGGTACTGGTAATGAGCAGTTCTTC	CASSRLVGTGNEQFF
TRBV5-1	TRBJ2-7	-	16	-	TGCGCCAGCAGCTTGGAGATCGGGGGATACTCCTACGAGCAGTACTTC	CASSLEIGGYSYEQYF
TRBV6-1	TRBJ1-1	few	14	-	TGTGCCAGCATCAGGGGCGGCGGGAACACTGAAGCTTTCTTT	CASIRGGGNTEAFF
TRBV11-2	TRBJ1-3	-	19	TRBD1	TGTGCCAGCAGCCGAAGCAATGTCAAGATGACAGGGTCTGGAAACACCATATATTTT	CASSRSNVKMTGSGNTIYF
TRBV3-1	TRBJ1-2	many	13	-	TGTGCCAGCAGCCAGGACAGCTTCTATGGCTACACCTTC	CASSQDSFYGYTF
TRBV20-1	TRBJ2-3	few	14	TRBD2	TGCAGTGCCCTAAGCGGGAGGGCCACAGATACGCAGTATTTT	CSALSGRATDTQYF
TRBV20-1	TRBJ1-2	-	13	TRBD1	TGCAAGACCGGGACAGGGGACGACTATGGCTACACCTTC	CKTGTGDDYGYTF
TRBV5-6	TRBJ2-5	many	16	-	TGTGCCAGCAGCTCACTAAAGAGGAGGGTCCAAGAGACCCAGTACTTC	CASSSLKRRVQETQYF
TRBV20-1	TRBJ2-1	-	10	-	TGCAGTGCTAGTAGGACTAAGCAGTTCTTC	CSASRTKQFF